A selection of T cell receptor beta chains follows, all from one sample in a study of Graves' ophthalmopathy and Graves' hyperthyroidism. TCRdb re-derived calls from the multiplex PCR reads in MiXCR, one entry per CDR3 protein. The table records 200,000 to 250,000 distinct CDR3 sequences, 45% of them present only once. The material sequenced was peripheral blood. The receptor source for this set is an adult man with Graves' ophthalmopathy. Both conserved end residues are part of each CDR3. D genes are given only for firm matches. The size entry is marked missing in some rows and otherwise reads once, few, many or a size class.

V,size,J,D,CDR3,DNA
TRBV20-1,many,TRBJ1-1,NA,CSARDLRGTEAFF,TGCAGTGCTAGAGATTTGAGGGGGACTGAAGCTTTCTTT
TRBV5-1,few,TRBJ2-7,NA,CASSSPGSGGEQYF,TGCGCCAGCAGCTCGCCGGGATCCGGCGGGGAGCAGTACTTC
TRBV28,NA,TRBJ1-2,NA,CASRSSGGNGYTF,TGTGCCAGCAGGAGTTCTGGGGGCAACGGCTACACCTTC
TRBV7-9,NA,TRBJ1-2,TRBD1,CASSADPGTANGYTF,TGCGCCAGCAGCGCGGACCCCGGGACAGCAAATGGCTACACCTTC
TRBV7-2,NA,TRBJ2-7,NA,CASSSYEGKAREQYF,TGTGCCAGCAGCTCCTACGAGGGAAAGGCTCGCGAGCAGTACTTC
TRBV10-3,many,TRBJ1-1,TRBD1,CAIRASQTGVGTEAFF,TGTGCCATCAGGGCGTCACAAACAGGGGTGGGGACTGAAGCTTTCTTT
TRBV7-2,NA,TRBJ2-5,NA,CASSPWTVPKETQYF,TGTGCCAGCAGCCCGTGGACAGTTCCCAAAGAGACCCAGTACTTC
TRBV29-1,many,TRBJ1-2,TRBD1,CSAEVTGVGYGYTF,TGCAGCGCTGAGGTGACAGGGGTTGGTTATGGCTACACCTTC
TRBV19,once,TRBJ1-6,NA,CASRTGNSPLHF,TGTGCCAGCAGAACAGGGAATTCACCCCTCCACTTT
TRBV7-2,NA,TRBJ2-2,NA,CASSQGEKGAGELFF,TGTGCCAGCAGCCAAGGGGAGAAAGGAGCGGGGGAGCTGTTTTTT
TRBV7-2,few,TRBJ2-7,NA,CASSPGEMTVGYEQYF,TGTGCCAGCAGCCCCGGAGAAATGACAGTCGGCTACGAGCAGTACTTC
TRBV9,NA,TRBJ2-6,NA,CASSGLGANVLTF,TGTGCCAGCAGCGGCCTTGGGGCCAACGTCCTGACTTTC
TRBV12-3/TRBV12-4,NA,TRBJ2-5,TRBD1,CASLTTGGSETQYF,TGTGCCAGCCTTACGACAGGGGGCTCAGAGACCCAGTACTTC
TRBV3-1,NA,TRBJ1-3,NA,CASSQSTVGNTIYF,TGTGCCAGCAGCCAATCGACAGTAGGAAACACCATATATTTT
TRBV15,NA,TRBJ2-3,TRBD1,CATSSPDRVGDTQYF,TGTGCCACCAGCAGCCCGGACAGGGTAGGAGATACGCAGTATTTT
TRBV29-1,NA,TRBJ2-7,TRBD1,CSLGGQGAPSYEQYF,TGCAGCTTGGGCGGACAGGGGGCGCCGTCCTACGAGCAGTACTTC
TRBV5-1,few,TRBJ2-2,NA,CASSWRDLTGELFF,TGCGCCAGCAGCTGGCGGGACCTCACCGGGGAGCTGTTTTTT